This T cell receptor (beta chain) was found in a study of spatial heterogeneity in lung cancer. V shed 1 base and J shed 0 bases, with 7 bases lying between them. Per the germline V gene, CDR1 is LNHDA and CDR2 is SQIVND (reference sequence). CDR3 length equals 16 residues. Using its own MiXCR run on the 5' RACE reads, TCRdb lists one record per CDR3 protein. Here the sample spans some 1,200 distinct CDR3 sequences, 38% being singletons. This sample's time point: sample taken at primary tumor resection. The cohort: over 65 early-stage, untreated non-small cell lung cancer patients. Material for sequencing was whole RNA from tumor, nontumor lung or frozen PBMC, left unsorted.

The TCR comes from a male donor with early-stage non-small cell lung cancer. This sequence joins TRBV19 and TRBJ2-6; no reliable D call. Sequencing was performed on normal lung tissue next to the tumor, taken at surgery. Here the CDR3 DNA reads TGTGCCAGTAGTATAGTCGCCAGCTCTGGGGCCAACGTCCTGACTTTC. The encoded protein is CASSIVASSGANVLTF.